These 28 T cell receptor beta chains were sequenced from one sample in a study of T cell repertoires in cytomegalovirus infection. MiXCR, applied by TCRdb to the reads, yields one record per CDR3 protein. The sample holds approximately 630,000 distinct CDR3 sequences, 24% seen once. Sequenced sample: CD8+ T cells from PBMCs. These receptors all come from a human donor in good health (CMV status not recorded). Some clones in this sample may be carry-over from other donors' samples.

The gene calls are TRBV4-2 and TRBJ1-1; perhaps TRBD1 as D (5 bases). The CDR3 loop spans 16 amino acids. The germline V gene has CDR1 LGHNA and CDR2 YNFKEQ. V was pared by 2 bases and J by 4 bases, with 17 bases between. CDR3 coding DNA: TGTGCCAGCAGCCAATGGCCCTCAGGGTTGGGCACTGAAGCTTTCTTT. Translating it yields CASSQWPSGLGTEAFF.

The table lists this clonotype with a few counts. J is TRBJ1-1 and V is TRBV20-1; TRBD1 is a possible D gene (5 bases). With 1 base removed from V and 6 bases from J, the gap between germline ends came to 6 bases. The CDR3 consists of 11 residues. In germline, CDR1 is DFQATT, CDR2 SNEGSKA (reference sequence). The CDR3 coding sequence is TGCAGTGCTAGAGTCAGGGCTGAAGCTTTCTTT. It translates to CSARVRAEAFF.

The V and J genes are TRBV29-1 and TRBJ1-2, with TRBD1 matching 8 bases. The trim removed 0 bases at V and 4 bases at J, leaving 10 bases unmatched. The CDR3 has 16 residues. Germline loops: CDR1 SQVTM, CDR2 ANQGSEA. The CDR3 DNA follows: TGCAGCGTTGAAGATCGTATAAGGACAGGGCTCTATGGCTACACCTTC. As protein: CSVEDRIRTGLYGYTF.

This clonotype was counted only a few times. The chain has TRBV28 and TRBJ1-4, with D hard to call. The CDR3 is 13 residues long. Trimming pared 6 bases from V and 6 bases from J, leaving 11 bases between. Germline CDR1 is MDHEN and CDR2 is SYDVKM. The CDR3 sequence: CASREVNYEKLFF. CDR3 nucleotide sequence: TGTGCCAGCAGGGAGGTGAATTATGAAAAACTGTTTTTT.

The CDR3 sequence: CASKGSSSTPGNTIYF. CDR3 DNA sequence: TGTGCCAGCAAGGGGTCGAGTTCCACACCCGGAAACACCATATATTTT. The chain uses TRBV6-5 and TRBJ1-3, with D tentatively TRBD1 (5 bases). V was cut by 7 bases and J by 4 bases, with 20 bases left in between. The CDR3 has 16 residues. From germline, CDR1 is MNHEY and CDR2 SVGAGI.

This clonotype was detected a few times. The chain couples TRBV9 to TRBJ2-3; weak D call: TRBD2 (6 bases). V shed 0 bases and J shed 2 bases, with 13 bases lying between them. The germline gives CDR1 SGDLS, CDR2 YYNGEE. This CDR3 comprises 16 residues. CDR3 in DNA: TGTGCCAGCAGCGTAGTGGCGGGGCCACACACAGATACGCAGTATTTT. It translates to CASSVVAGPHTDTQYF.

In its sample, this clonotype was seen a few times. The J gene is TRBJ2-5, the V gene TRBV6-5; TRBD2 matches 12 bases. The CDR3 covers 16 residues. V lost 6 bases, J lost 4 bases, and 9 bases stayed unmatched. Germline V gene lookup returns CDR1 MNHEY and CDR2 SVGAGI. CDR3 bases: TGTGCCAGCAGGCCACTAGCGGGGGGTCTGGGAGAGACCCAGTACTTC. Translated, it gives CASRPLAGGLGETQYF.

The V and J genes are TRBV6-5 and TRBJ2-1; 8 nucleotides align to TRBD2. There are 16 residues in the CDR3. The V gene's germline CDR1 is MNHEY and CDR2 SVGAGI. The V gene end was trimmed by 10 bases and the J gene end by 4 bases; junction bases not matched to a gene: 15. The CDR3 DNA reads as TGTGCCACCATCGGAGCGGGAGCGGGGTATTACAATGAGCAGTTCTTC. It yields the protein CATIGAGAGYYNEQFF.

The chain has TRBV29-1 and TRBJ2-1; 8 bases line up with TRBD1. Germline V CDR1 and CDR2: SQVTM, ANQGSEA. This CDR3 has 15 amino acids. V gave up 2 bases and J gave up 7 bases; unmatched junction bases: 10. The CDR3 reads CSVESDREDRNEQFF. DNA of the CDR3: TGCAGCGTTGAATCGGACAGGGAGGATAGGAATGAGCAGTTCTTC.

This chain connects TRBV2 to TRBJ1-2; D perhaps matches TRBD1 (6 bases). From germline, CDR1 is SNHLY and CDR2 FYNNEI. V was trimmed by 7 bases and J by 6 bases, leaving 9 bases between them. This CDR3 has 11 residues. The CDR3 DNA is TGTGCCAGCACGGGGGGCAATGGCTACACCTTC. It is translated as CASTGGNGYTF.

The V gene is TRBV7-6, the J gene TRBJ2-2; TRBD1 might be the D (5 bases). Trimming took off 6 bases at V and 4 bases at J, with 15 bases between the two ends. Germline CDR1 and CDR2: SGHVS and FNYEAQ. The length of the CDR3 is 15 residues. The DNA for the CDR3 is TGTGCCAGCAGTCTTAGATCGCAGGGCACCGGGGAGCTGTTTTTT. This translates into CASSLRSQGTGELFF.

The CDR3 bases are TGCAGCGTTGTAGGGTGGACAGGGACGAACACCGGGGAGCTGTTTTTT. It yields the protein CSVVGWTGTNTGELFF. The chain recombines TRBV29-1 with TRBJ2-2; 8 nucleotides agree with TRBD1. CDR1 and CDR2 from the germline V gene are SQVTM and ANQGSEA. This CDR3 has 16 residues. The J segment lost 0 bases and the V segment lost 4 bases, leaving 7 bases of the junction unmatched.

In its sample, this clonotype was seen many times. V is TRBV7-6 and J is TRBJ2-1, with D possibly TRBD2 on 6 matching bases. The CDR3 spans 15 residues. The V and J ends lost 8 bases and 3 bases respectively, with 17 bases between them. CDR1 and CDR2 (germline): SGHVS, FNYEAQ. The CDR3 DNA sequence: TGTGCCAGCGGGAGCCCGACTAGTTACTACAATGAGCAGTTCTTC. Protein product: CASGSPTSYYNEQFF.

The V and J genes are TRBV15 and TRBJ2-5; 12 positions agree with TRBD2. V shed 5 bases and J 3 bases; nucleotides not matched to a gene: 4. CDR1 and CDR2 from the germline V gene are LNHNV and YYDKDF (reference sequence). There are 15 residues in the CDR3. CDR3 residues: CATSRPSGGEETQYF. The CDR3 bases are TGTGCCACCAGCCGCCCTAGCGGGGGGGAAGAGACCCAGTACTTC. Complete variable domain (other parts from reference TRBV15 and TRBJ2-5): DAMVIQNPRYQVTQFGKPVTLSCSQTLNHNVMYWYQQKSSQAPKLLFHYYDKDFNNEADTPDNFQSRRPNTSFCFLDIRSPGLGDTAMYLCATSRPSGGEETQYFGPGTRLLVL.

CDR3 region: CASSGSEDTEAFF. The CDR3 nucleotides are TGTGCCAGCAGTGGGAGCGAGGACACTGAAGCTTTCTTT. The rearrangement joins TRBV6-5 to TRBJ1-1; no reliable D call. The CDR3 extends over 13 amino acids. Germline CDR1 reads MNHEY; CDR2 reads SVGAGI. V was pared by 5 bases and J by 3 bases, with 10 bases between.

This clonotype showed up just once. In nucleotides, the CDR3 is TGTGCCAGCAGTTACTCGAAGTCGGACGGAGCCTACGAGCAGTACTTC. Its protein is CASSYSKSDGAYEQYF. The gene calls are TRBV6-2 or TRBV6-3 and TRBJ2-7; D is undetermined. V was clipped by 0 bases and J by 2 bases, with 14 bases between them. The germline V gene encodes CDR1 MNHEY and CDR2 SVGEGT. This CDR3 has 16 residues.

As to this clonotype: As the CDR3 is not closed by the conserved phenylalanine or tryptophan, this likely results from a read error. This CDR3 reads CSVDSGGGLSSYEQYD. CDR3 DNA sequence: TGCAGCGTTGATAGCGGAGGGGGCCTAAGCTCCTACGAGCAGTACGAC. The gene calls are TRBV29-1 and TRBJ2-7, with TRBD1 as a possible D gene (7 bases). Germline V gene sequence: CDR1 SQVTM, CDR2 ANQGSEA. V dropped 3 bases and J dropped 0 bases, with 18 bases sitting between them. The CDR3 runs to 16 residues.

The chain joins TRBV29-1 to TRBJ1-2, with TRBD1 matching 8 bases. Germline assignment: CDR1 SQVTM and CDR2 ANQGSEA. V was pared by 7 bases and J by 8 bases, with 15 bases of the junction left unmatched. This CDR3 contains 14 residues. The CDR3 protein is CSAVRGLEDVGYTF. The CDR3, as DNA: TGCAGCGCAGTCAGGGGGCTGGAGGATGTGGGCTACACCTTC.

This sequence joins TRBV6-6 and TRBJ1-1; D gene uncertain. This CDR3 region has 12 residues. The ends were cut back, 6 bases at V and 4 bases at J, with 9 bases in the middle. Germline CDR1 reads MNHNY; CDR2 reads SVGAGI (reference sequence). The CDR3 DNA sequence: TGTGCCAGCAGCCCCCCTTTCACTGAAGCTTTCTTT. It encodes CASSPPFTEAFF.

Remarks on this clonotype: Since a much larger clone is just one base distant, this may be a read error. The V gene is TRBV10-3, the J gene TRBJ2-7, with a possible D match to TRBD2 (6 bases). The CDR3 sequence is 13 residues long. Germline V gene data show CDR1 as ENHRY and CDR2 as SYGVKD. The CDR3 sequence is CAISKSGDYEQYV. The CDR3 coding sequence is TGTGCCATCAGTAAGTCGGGAGACTACGAGCAGTACGTC.

This chain connects TRBV6-2 or TRBV6-3 to TRBJ2-1, with TRBD2 identical over 8 bases. V lost 0 bases to trimming and J lost 5 bases; unmatched junction nucleotides: 3. Germline CDR1 and CDR2: MNHEY and SVGEGT. The CDR3 sequence is 15 residues long. The chain's CDR3 is CASSYSPGLDNEQFF. CDR3 in DNA: TGTGCCAGCAGTTACTCGCCGGGACTAGACAATGAGCAGTTCTTC.

The rearrangement links TRBV29-1 to TRBJ2-5, with 7 bases fitting TRBD2. Germline V lookup: CDR1 SQVTM, CDR2 ANQGSEA. The CDR3 is 15 amino acids. V dropped 6 bases and J dropped 5; count of bases not matched to a gene: 15. The CDR3 nucleotides are TGCAGCGTCTTGGGGAGGGACGCGTTTATGGAGACCCAGTACTTC. Amino acids: CSVLGRDAFMETQYF.

In this sample, this clonotype turned up many times. V and J are TRBV28 and TRBJ1-2, with D possibly TRBD1 on 5 matching bases. The CDR3 spans 14 residues. CDR1 and CDR2 (germline): MDHEN, SYDVKM. The V end was cut by 5 bases, the J end by 4 bases, with 14 bases between. The DNA for the CDR3 is TGTGCCAGCAGTCCTCAGGGCCCGGGCTATGGCTACACCTTC. It codes for CASSPQGPGYGYTF.

This clonotype was picked up a small number of times. The chain employs TRBV28 and TRBJ1-3; no definite D call. The germline V gene encodes CDR1 MDHEN and CDR2 SYDVKM. The CDR3 is 15 residues long. Trimming shortened V by 0 bases and J by 4 bases, and 10 bases separated the two germline ends. CDR3 loop: CASSLWDGRGNTIYF. CDR3 sequence (DNA): TGTGCCAGCAGTTTATGGGACGGCCGAGGAAACACCATATATTTT.

This clonotype was counted many times. V gene TRBV7-2 combines with J gene TRBJ2-3; 14 bases agree with TRBD2. Per the germline V gene, CDR1 is SGHTA and CDR2 is FQGNSA. The trim removed 5 bases at V and 4 bases at J, leaving 8 bases unmatched. The CDR3 runs to 17 residues. The CDR3 DNA reads as TGTGCCAGCAGCCCGTCGACTAGCGGGGGGGCGCCAGATACGCAGTATTTT. Its protein product is CASSPSTSGGAPDTQYF.

V usage is TRBV6-5 and J usage is TRBJ2-5, with 8 bases identical to TRBD1. This CDR3 contains 15 residues. The germline CDR1 and CDR2 sequences are MNHEY and SVGAGI. J lost 5 bases, V lost 2 bases, and 7 bases had no gene match. The CDR3 here is CASSYGRGRRETQYF. The CDR3 DNA reads TGTGCCAGCAGTTACGGCAGGGGGCGCCGGGAGACCCAGTACTTC.

The J gene is TRBJ1-1, the V gene TRBV29-1; weak D call: TRBD1 (6 bases). Germline V lookup: CDR1 SQVTM, CDR2 ANQGSEA. Trimming shortened V by 3 bases and J by 5 bases, and 16 bases separated the two germline ends. This CDR3 has 14 residues. The CDR3 sequence is CSVDMFRGGTEAFF. CDR3 sequence (DNA): TGCAGCGTTGATATGTTTAGGGGGGGAACTGAAGCTTTCTTT.

This clonotype was detected only once. The rearrangement links TRBV13 to TRBJ1-6; TRBD1 matches 10 bases. CDR3 length equals 16 residues. Trimming removed 4 bases from V and 8 bases from J; junction bases left unmatched: 8. Germline V gene lookup returns CDR1 PRHDT and CDR2 FYEKMQ (reference sequence). In nucleotides, the CDR3 is TGTGCCAGCAGCTCAGCCGGGACAGGGGCGGATTCACCCCTCCACTTT. Translating it yields CASSSAGTGADSPLHF.